The T cell receptor (beta chain) under discussion was sequenced for a study of blood T cell repertoires in COVID-19. In the study overall: In each case, the material was cDNA or gDNA derived from T cells, B-cell-depleted T cells, or PBMCs.

The germline V gene encodes CDR1 SGHDT and CDR2 YYEEEE. The V and J ends lost 2 bases and 9 bases respectively, with 17 bases between them. CDR3 length: 14 amino acids. In the original processing: Amplification from reference gene primers served as the basis for estimated nucleated cell counts. Data came from immunoSEQ multiplex PCR; TCRdb stores just in-frame clones and leaves some out. V, J and clone size reflect that table, while D and trimming were determined from the DNA. The sample lists 210,000 or so clones, 88% occurring once. The chain combines TRBV5-6 with TRBJ2-5; D is possibly TRBD2 (6 bases). The sequencing input was peripheral blood. The TCR was taken from a woman aged 55 to 70 with acute or convalescent COVID-19. The CDR3 protein is CASSFRGTTGAQYF. For the CDR3, the DNA is TGTGCCAGCAGCTTTAGAGGGACCACGGGGGCCCAGTACTTC. Full variable domain (rest looked up from reference TRBV5-6 and TRBJ2-5): DAGVTQSPTHLIKTRGQQVTLRCSPKSGHDTVSWYQQALGQGPQFIFQYYEEEERQRGNFPDRFSGHQFPNYSSELNVNALLLGDSALYLCASSFRGTTGAQYFGPGTRLLVL.